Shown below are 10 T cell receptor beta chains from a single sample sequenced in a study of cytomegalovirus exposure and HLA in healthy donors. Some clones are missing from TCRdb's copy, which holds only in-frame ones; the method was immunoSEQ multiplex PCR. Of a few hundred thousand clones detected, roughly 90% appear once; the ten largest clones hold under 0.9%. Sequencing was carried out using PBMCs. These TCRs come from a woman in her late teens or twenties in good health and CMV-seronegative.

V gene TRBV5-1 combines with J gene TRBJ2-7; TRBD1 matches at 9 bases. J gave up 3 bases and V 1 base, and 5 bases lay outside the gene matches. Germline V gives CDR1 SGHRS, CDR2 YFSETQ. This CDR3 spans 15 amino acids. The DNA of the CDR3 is TGCGCCAGCAGCTTGACAGGGGGCTCTTACTACGAGCAGTACTTC. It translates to CASSLTGGSYYEQYF.

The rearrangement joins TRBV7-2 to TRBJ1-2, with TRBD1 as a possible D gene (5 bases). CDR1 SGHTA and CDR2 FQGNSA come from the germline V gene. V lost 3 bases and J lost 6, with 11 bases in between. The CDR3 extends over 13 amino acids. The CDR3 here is CASSLGGIHGYTF. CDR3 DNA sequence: TGTGCCAGCAGCTTGGGGGGGATCCATGGCTACACCTTC. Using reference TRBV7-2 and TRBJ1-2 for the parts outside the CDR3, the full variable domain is GAGVSQSPSNKVTEKGKDVELRCDPISGHTALYWYRQSLGQGLEFLIYFQGNSAPDKSGLPSDRFSAERTGGSVSTLTIQRTQQEDSAVYLCASSLGGIHGYTFGSGTRLTVV.

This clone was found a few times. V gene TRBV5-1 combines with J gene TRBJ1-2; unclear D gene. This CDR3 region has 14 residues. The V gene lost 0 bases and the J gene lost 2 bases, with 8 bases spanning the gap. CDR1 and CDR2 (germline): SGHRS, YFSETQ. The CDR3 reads CASSLVSGNYGYTF. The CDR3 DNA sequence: TGCGCCAGCAGCTTGGTTTCGGGGAACTATGGCTACACCTTC. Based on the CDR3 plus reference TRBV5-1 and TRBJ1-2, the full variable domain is KAGVTQTPRYLIKTRGQQVTLSCSPISGHRSVSWYQQTPGQGLQFLFEYFSETQRNKGNFPGRFSGRQFSNSRSEMNVSTLELGDSALYLCASSLVSGNYGYTFGSGTRLTVV.

The CDR3 DNA sequence: TGTGCCAGCAGCGGACAGAAGAATTCACCCCTCCACTTT. Translated: CASSGQKNSPLHF. The chain has TRBV4-2 and TRBJ1-6, with D perhaps matching TRBD1 (6 bases). There are 13 residues in the CDR3. The V end lost 5 bases, the J end lost 7 bases, and 9 bases lay between the germline ends. The germline CDR1 and CDR2 sequences are LGHNA and YNFKEQ.

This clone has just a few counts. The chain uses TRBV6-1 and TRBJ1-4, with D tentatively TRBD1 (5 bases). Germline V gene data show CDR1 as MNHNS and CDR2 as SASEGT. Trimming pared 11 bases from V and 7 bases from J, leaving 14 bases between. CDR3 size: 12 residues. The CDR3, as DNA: TGTGCCGGGTCTTCTCAGGGTGAAAAACTGTTTTTT. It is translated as CAGSSQGEKLFF.

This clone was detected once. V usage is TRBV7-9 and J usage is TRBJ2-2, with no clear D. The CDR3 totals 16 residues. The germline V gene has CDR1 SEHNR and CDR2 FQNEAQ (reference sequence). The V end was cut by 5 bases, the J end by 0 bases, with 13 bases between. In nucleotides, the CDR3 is TGTGCCAGCAGCCCCTCCCTCAGATCGAACACCGGGGAGCTGTTTTTT. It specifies CASSPSLRSNTGELFF. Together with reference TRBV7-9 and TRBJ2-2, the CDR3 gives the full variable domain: DTGVSQNPRHKITKRGQNVTFRCDPISEHNRLYWYRQTLGQGPEFLTYFQNEAQLEKSRLLSDRFSAERPKGSFSTLEIQRTEQGDSAMYLCASSPSLRSNTGELFFGEGSRLTVL.

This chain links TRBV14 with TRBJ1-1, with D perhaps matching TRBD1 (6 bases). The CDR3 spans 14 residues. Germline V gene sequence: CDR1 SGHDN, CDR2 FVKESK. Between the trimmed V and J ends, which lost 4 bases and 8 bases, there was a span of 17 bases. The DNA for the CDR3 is TGTGCCAGCAGCCGAACAGGGCCGACGGGAGAAGCTTTCTTT. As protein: CASSRTGPTGEAFF.

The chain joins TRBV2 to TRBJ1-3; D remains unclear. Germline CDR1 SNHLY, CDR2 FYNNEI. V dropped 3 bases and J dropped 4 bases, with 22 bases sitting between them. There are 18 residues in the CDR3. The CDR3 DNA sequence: TGTGCCAGCAGTGATATCACCTTCCTGGGAGAAGAGGGAAACACCATATATTTT. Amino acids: CASSDITFLGEEGNTIYF.

CDR3 protein: CASSQELAVTDTQYF. CDR3 sequence (DNA): TGTGCCAGCAGCCAAGAACTAGCGGTCACAGATACGCAGTATTTT. This chain connects TRBV4-2 to TRBJ2-3; 8 bases match TRBD2. After removal of 0 bases from V and 2 bases from J, the junction contained 1 base not matched to a gene. CDR1 is LGHNA and CDR2 is YNFKEQ in the germline V gene. This CDR3 spans 15 amino acids.

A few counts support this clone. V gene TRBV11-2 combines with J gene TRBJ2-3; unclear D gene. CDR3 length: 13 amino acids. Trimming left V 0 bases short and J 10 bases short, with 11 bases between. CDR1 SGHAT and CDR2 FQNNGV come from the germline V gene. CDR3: CASSLDIRRAQYF. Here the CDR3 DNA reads TGTGCCAGCAGCTTAGATATCCGAAGAGCGCAGTATTTT.